These T cell receptor beta chains were read from a single sample in a study of T-cell reconstitution after alpha-beta-depleted transplantation in children. TCRdb fed the PCR reads into MiXCR, producing one record per CDR3 protein. The sample carries roughly 220,000 distinct CDR3 sequences, 12% recorded once. The specimen comprised PBMCs from the stem cell graft donor, sampled from the stem cell graft. The receptors shown here come from a human donor who donated a stem cell graft to a child with acute lymphoblastic leukemia. The CDR3 runs from the conserved cysteine through the conserved F or W.

J gene: TRBJ2-7
V gene: TRBV23-1
CDR3 protein: CASSQSRQVTYEQYF

J gene: TRBJ2-6
V gene: TRBV29-1
CDR3 protein: CSVLLRGPGANVLTF

J gene: TRBJ2-5
V gene: TRBV5-6
CDR3 protein: CASSLGSKKYQETQYF

J gene: TRBJ2-1
V gene: TRBV6-2/TRBV6-3
CDR3 protein: CASSSGNRSQYNEQFF

J gene: TRBJ2-1
V gene: TRBV29-1
CDR3 protein: CSVEKGTGNEQFF

J gene: TRBJ2-3
V gene: TRBV7-3
CDR3 protein: CASSPRAGGLSDTQYF

J gene: TRBJ2-7
V gene: TRBV27
CDR3 protein: CASSLSITGGQYF

J gene: TRBJ2-1
V gene: TRBV6-1
CDR3 protein: CASTFTSGETDEQFF

J gene: TRBJ2-3
V gene: TRBV29-1
CDR3 protein: CSVPGGFTDTQYF

J gene: TRBJ1-6
V gene: TRBV9
CDR3 protein: CASSVDRAVNSPLHF

J gene: TRBJ2-1
V gene: TRBV12-3/TRBV12-4
CDR3 protein: CASSRKGSSYNEQFF

J gene: TRBJ1-1
V gene: TRBV24-1
CDR3 protein: CATMTEIMNTEAFF

J gene: TRBJ1-4
V gene: TRBV12-3/TRBV12-4
CDR3 protein: CASSPKTAAEKLFF

J gene: TRBJ1-1
V gene: TRBV10-3
CDR3 protein: CAIRAGLGNTEAFF

J gene: TRBJ1-6
V gene: TRBV10-3
CDR3 protein: CAIGWTDTYNSPLHF

J gene: TRBJ2-7
V gene: TRBV13
CDR3 protein: CATERVSYEQYF

J gene: TRBJ1-1
V gene: TRBV28
CDR3 protein: CASSFPAGGTVNTEAFF

J gene: TRBJ2-5
V gene: TRBV10-1
CDR3 protein: CASSESAGLSYQETQYF

J gene: TRBJ1-4
V gene: TRBV20-1
CDR3 protein: CSATTEANEKLFF

J gene: TRBJ2-2
V gene: TRBV5-6
CDR3 protein: CASSLGPRQLNTGELFF

J gene: TRBJ2-1
V gene: TRBV6-1
CDR3 protein: CASSEARGRRQFF

J gene: TRBJ2-5
V gene: TRBV19
CDR3 protein: CASSIRGRQETQYF